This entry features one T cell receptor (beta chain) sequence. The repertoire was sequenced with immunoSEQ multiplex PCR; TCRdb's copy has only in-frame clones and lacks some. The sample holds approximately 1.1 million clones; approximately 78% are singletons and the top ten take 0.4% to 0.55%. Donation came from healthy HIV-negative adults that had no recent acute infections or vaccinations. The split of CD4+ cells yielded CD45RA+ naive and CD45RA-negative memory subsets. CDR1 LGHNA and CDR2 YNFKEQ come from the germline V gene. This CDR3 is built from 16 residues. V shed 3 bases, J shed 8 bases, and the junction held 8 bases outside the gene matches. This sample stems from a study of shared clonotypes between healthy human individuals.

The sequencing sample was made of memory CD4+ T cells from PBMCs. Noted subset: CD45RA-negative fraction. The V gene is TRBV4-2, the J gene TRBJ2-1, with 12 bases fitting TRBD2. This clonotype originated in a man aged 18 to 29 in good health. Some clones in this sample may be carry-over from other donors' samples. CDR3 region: CASSQVLAGGTHEQFF. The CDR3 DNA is TGTGCCAGCAGCCAGGTACTAGCGGGAGGTACCCATGAGCAGTTCTTC.